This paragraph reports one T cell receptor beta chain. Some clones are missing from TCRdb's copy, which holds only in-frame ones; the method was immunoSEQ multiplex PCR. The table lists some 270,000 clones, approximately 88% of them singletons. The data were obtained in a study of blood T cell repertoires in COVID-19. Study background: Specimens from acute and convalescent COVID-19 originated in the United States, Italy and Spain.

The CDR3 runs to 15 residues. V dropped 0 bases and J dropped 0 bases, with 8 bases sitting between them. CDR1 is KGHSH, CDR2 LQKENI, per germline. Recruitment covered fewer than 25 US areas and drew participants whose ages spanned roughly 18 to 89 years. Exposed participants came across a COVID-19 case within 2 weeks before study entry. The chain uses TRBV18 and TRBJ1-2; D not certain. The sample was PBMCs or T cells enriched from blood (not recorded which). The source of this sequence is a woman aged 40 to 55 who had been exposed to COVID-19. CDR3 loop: CASSPPASSNYGYTF. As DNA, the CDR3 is TGTGCCAGCTCACCACCGGCCAGTTCTAACTATGGCTACACCTTC.